What follows are 20 T cell receptor beta chains derived from one specimen sequenced in a study of OX40 agonist ivuxolimab in advanced cancers. Some clones are missing from TCRdb's copy, which holds only in-frame ones; the method was immunoSEQ multiplex PCR. The top ten hold less than 55% of the sample, which has more than 35,000 clones, around 89% seen once. Source: CD4+ or CD8+ T cells sorted from blood, taken in a trial of the OX40 agonist ivuxolimab. These receptors all stem from an adult with an advanced solid tumor such as melanoma, head and neck, liver or kidney cancer.

The chain carries TRBV9 and TRBJ2-3; 10 bases line up with TRBD1. The CDR3 runs to 14 residues. Germline V gene data show CDR1 as SGDLS and CDR2 as YYNGEE. V was clipped by 3 bases and J by 8 bases; unmatched bases: 6. Here the CDR3 DNA reads TGTGCCAGCAGCGCCGGGACAGGGGTCCTTACGCAGTATTTT. It yields the protein CASSAGTGVLTQYF.

The chain links TRBV7-6 to TRBJ2-1; TRBD2 might be the D (6 bases). V was shortened by 1 base and J by 4 bases, with 17 bases between the two germline ends. This CDR3 spans 17 amino acids. Germline lookup yields CDR1 SGHVS and CDR2 FNYEAQ. The CDR3 spells CASSLVRAGPEYNEQFF. Here the CDR3 DNA reads TGTGCCAGCAGCTTAGTGCGTGCGGGACCGGAATACAATGAGCAGTTCTTC.

The rearrangement links TRBV30 to TRBJ1-6; no definite D call. Germline lookup yields CDR1 GTSNPN and CDR2 SVGIG (reference sequence). The CDR3 is made up of 16 amino acids. V gave up 2 bases and J gave up 8 bases, with 19 bases separating them. This CDR3 is CAWSSPTPQLDSPLHF. In DNA form, the CDR3 reads TGTGCCTGGAGTTCTCCGACGCCCCAGCTGGATTCACCCCTCCACTTT. Complete variable domain (other parts from reference TRBV30 and TRBJ1-6): SQTIHQWPATLVQPVGSPLSLECTVEGTSNPNLYWYRQAAGRGLQLLFYSVGIGQISSEVPQNLSASRPQDRQFILSSKKLLLSDSGFYLCAWSSPTPQLDSPLHFGNGTRLTVT.

The genes are TRBV23-1 and TRBJ2-2; D ambiguous. TRBV23-1 is assigned to the ORF class and has an uncertain function. The CDR3 spans 15 residues. The germline V and J ends were trimmed by 4 bases and 6 bases, with 15 bases remaining between them. The CDR3 sequence is CASSLPSPTAGELFF. In DNA, the CDR3 is TGCGCCAGCAGTCTTCCTAGTCCTACTGCCGGGGAGCTGTTTTTT.

This clone was detected once. This chain connects TRBV6-5 to TRBJ2-7; 12 nucleotides agree with TRBD2. The CDR3 has 15 residues. V lost 7 bases to trimming and J lost 4 bases; unmatched junction nucleotides: 8. The germline V gene has CDR1 MNHEY and CDR2 SVGAGI. In DNA, the CDR3 is TGTGCCAGCATCGGGACCGGGACTAGCGGGTACGAGCAGTACTTC. This translates into CASIGTGTSGYEQYF.

This chain joins TRBV28 and TRBJ2-7; no clear D. V was trimmed by 6 bases and J by 3 bases, leaving 6 bases between them. CDR1 and CDR2 from the germline V gene are MDHEN and SYDVKM. The CDR3 sequence is 11 residues long. CDR3 protein: CASSEDYEQYF. CDR3 DNA: TGTGCCAGCAGCGAAGACTACGAGCAGTACTTC.

This clone has only one observation. The chain uses TRBV6-5 and TRBJ2-7, with 9 bases identical to TRBD1. CDR1 is MNHEY and CDR2 is SVGAGI in the germline V gene. This CDR3 is 15 amino acids long. The V and J ends lost 1 base and 4 bases, in that order; junction bases with no gene match: 5. DNA of the CDR3: TGTGCCAGCAGTTACTACACAGGGGGCGGTTACGAGCAGTACTTC. This translates into CASSYYTGGGYEQYF.

This clone has just one count. The rearrangement uses TRBV7-9 and TRBJ2-5; D ambiguous. Trimming took off 5 bases at V and 5 bases at J, with 15 bases between the two ends. This CDR3 contains 14 residues. Germline lookup yields CDR1 SEHNR and CDR2 FQNEAQ (reference sequence). The CDR3 DNA sequence: TGTGCCAGCAGCCCGAGTGGCGTGTGGGAGACCCAGTACTTC. The encoded protein is CASSPSGVWETQYF.

The chain combines TRBV28 with TRBJ2-3, with 11 nucleotides matching TRBD2. Germline V gene sequence: CDR1 MDHEN, CDR2 SYDVKM. This CDR3 comprises 16 residues. The V gene end was trimmed by 6 bases and the J gene end by 2 bases; junction bases not matched to a gene: 7. CDR3 coding DNA: TGTGCCAGCAGCCGAACTAGCGGGGGACACACAGATACGCAGTATTTT. This codes for CASSRTSGGHTDTQYF.

This clone was detected once. This chain connects TRBV27 to TRBJ1-1; D might be TRBD1 (5 bases). Trimming removed 2 bases at V and 3 bases at J, with 10 bases between. The CDR3 has 14 amino acids. Germline V gene lookup returns CDR1 MNHEY and CDR2 SMNVEV (reference sequence). Written as DNA, the CDR3 is TGTGCCAGCAGTTTAGGGGGGGTGTACACTGAAGCTTTCTTT. Its translation is CASSLGGVYTEAFF.

V is TRBV9 and J is TRBJ1-1; no reliable D call. There are 13 residues in the CDR3. CDR1 and CDR2 (germline): SGDLS, YYNGEE. Between the trimmed V and J ends, which lost 5 bases and 0 bases, there was a span of 8 bases. The chain's CDR3 is CASSLTMNTEAFF. CDR3 bases: TGTGCCAGCAGTCTCACCATGAACACTGAAGCTTTCTTT.

This rearrangement joins TRBV29-1 to TRBJ1-2; no firm D call. This CDR3 has 12 amino acids. V lost 6 bases and J lost 4, with 12 bases in between. The germline gives CDR1 SQVTM, CDR2 ANQGSEA. This chain's CDR3 is CSVERRIYGYTF. Written as DNA, the CDR3 is TGCAGCGTCGAAAGGAGAATCTATGGCTACACCTTC.

The rearrangement joins TRBV7-9 to TRBJ2-7; D is undetermined. From germline, CDR1 is SEHNR and CDR2 FQNEAQ (reference sequence). The CDR3 totals 14 residues. V lost 2 bases and J 2 bases, leaving 10 bases between the germline ends. CDR3 amino acids: CASSLSISTYEQYF. The CDR3 DNA reads TGTGCCAGCAGCTTAAGCATCTCTACCTACGAGCAGTACTTC.

CDR3 nucleotide sequence: TGTGCCAGCAGCCGTTTAGCCGTGGATCAGCCCCAGCATTTT. Translation: CASSRLAVDQPQHF. V and J are TRBV28 and TRBJ1-5; no firm D call. Germline values: CDR1 MDHEN, CDR2 SYDVKM. V dropped 6 bases and J dropped 5 bases, with 14 bases sitting between them. The CDR3 is 14 residues long. The variable domain in full, with the rest retrieved from reference TRBV28 and TRBJ1-5, is DVKVTQSSRYLVKRTGEKVFLECVQDMDHENMFWYRQDPGLGLRLIYFSYDVKMKEKGDIPEGYSVSREKKERFSLILESASTNQTSMYLCASSRLAVDQPQHFGDGTRLSIL.

The genes are TRBV19 and TRBJ2-7; TRBD2 might be the D (6 bases). The germline gives CDR1 LNHDA, CDR2 SQIVND (reference sequence). V lost 5 bases, J lost 2 bases, and 13 bases lay in between. The CDR3 has 14 residues. The DNA of the CDR3 is TGTGCCAGTAGTTGGGGGGATAAAACCTACGAGCAGTACTTC. Protein sequence: CASSWGDKTYEQYF.

This clone was found once. V and J are TRBV27 and TRBJ2-3, with 7 nucleotides matching TRBD2. The V gene end was trimmed by 3 bases and the J gene end by 0 bases; junction bases not matched to a gene: 3. Germline V gene data show CDR1 as MNHEY and CDR2 as SMNVEV (reference sequence). This CDR3 is built from 15 residues. CDR3: CASSFGGGSTDTQYF. As DNA, the CDR3 is TGTGCCAGCAGTTTTGGCGGGGGAAGCACAGATACGCAGTATTTT.

The table lists this clone with a few counts. The rearrangement uses TRBV30 and TRBJ1-6, with D possibly matching TRBD1 (5 bases). Trimming left V 3 bases short and J 10 bases short, with 13 bases between. CDR3 length equals 13 residues. The germline V gene encodes CDR1 GTSNPN and CDR2 SVGIG (reference sequence). The CDR3 here is CAWRPGHGSPLHF. The CDR3 bases are TGTGCCTGGAGACCAGGGCACGGATCACCCCTCCACTTT.

This chain connects TRBV6-6 to TRBJ2-3; TRBD2 matches 8 bases. This CDR3 spans 16 amino acids. Germline V gene data show CDR1 as MNHNY and CDR2 as SVGAGI (reference sequence). V was clipped by 5 bases and J by 6 bases; unmatched bases: 13. CDR3 bases: TGTGCCAGCAGTGCCCTCGGACCGGGGGGGGCCGATACGCAGTATTTT. Translation gives CASSALGPGGADTQYF.

The chain combines TRBV9 with TRBJ1-3, with D unresolved. CDR3 size: 15 residues. The germline CDR1 and CDR2 sequences are SGDLS and YYNGEE. V lost 3 bases and J lost 4, with 14 bases in between. Here the CDR3 DNA reads TGTGCCAGCAGCGATCCCCCGGAGGCCGGAAACACCATATATTTT. Translated: CASSDPPEAGNTIYF.

Concerning this clone itself: This CDR3 is missing its conserved last phenylalanine or tryptophan, likely due to a read error. It is unclear where the CDR3 begins or ends on the DNA, so no DNA is shown, and the CDR3 is as TCRdb lists it. This chain uses TRBV20-1 with TRBJ2-6. The CDR3 is 11 amino acids long, termini counted. The germline CDR1 and CDR2 sequences are DFQATT and SNEGSKA (reference sequence). CDR3 residues: CSASLTLFHKV.